The 14 T cell receptor beta chains in this list originate from one sample, sequenced in a study of shared clonotypes between healthy human individuals. Produced via immunoSEQ multiplex PCR; TCRdb's table is partial and in-frame only. The data contain about 2 million clones, approximately 94% of them seen just once; the ten biggest clones take up around 1.1%. The naive CD8 population came from CD45RO-negative cells selected for CCR7, without terminally differentiated effector memory CD45RA+ cells. Sequencing used naive CD8+ T cells sorted from blood. Source of these receptors: a man aged 18-30 years in good health.

This clone appeared once. This rearrangement joins TRBV6-5 to TRBJ1-2; D gene unclear. Trimming took off 0 bases at V and 1 base at J, with 6 bases between the two ends. Germline V gene sequence: CDR1 MNHEY, CDR2 SVGAGI. The CDR3 covers 14 residues. The CDR3 loop reads CASSYSINNYGYTF. CDR3 DNA: TGTGCCAGCAGTTACTCGATCAATAACTATGGCTACACCTTC.

The V gene is TRBV5-6, the J gene TRBJ1-6; D not certain. CDR1 and CDR2 (germline): SGHDT, YYEEEE. Trimming pared 4 bases from V and 6 bases from J, leaving 14 bases between. The CDR3 is made up of 15 amino acids. CDR3 DNA sequence: TGTGCCAGCAGCCCCGGGTCGGGGATTAATTCACCCCTCCACTTT. Protein sequence: CASSPGSGINSPLHF.

The rearrangement links TRBV6-1 to TRBJ2-1; 10 bases are a match to TRBD2. J lost 7 bases, V lost 2 bases, and 5 bases had no gene match. The CDR3 totals 15 residues. The germline gives CDR1 MNHNS, CDR2 SASEGT. CDR3 sequence: CASSELTSGVNEQFF. Written as DNA, the CDR3 is TGTGCCAGCAGTGAACTAACTAGCGGGGTAAATGAGCAGTTCTTC.

This clone occurred once. The chain carries TRBV27 and TRBJ2-3, with TRBD2 matching 9 bases. The CDR3 consists of 16 residues. CDR1 MNHEY and CDR2 SMNVEV come from the germline V gene (reference sequence). Unmatched junction bases numbered 11, after V lost 6 bases and J lost 4 bases. The CDR3 nucleotides are TGTGCCAGCAGCCCCTCTAGCGGGGTACAAGCAGATACGCAGTATTTT. It yields the protein CASSPSSGVQADTQYF.

The chain combines TRBV5-1 with TRBJ2-7; 8 nucleotides match TRBD1. The CDR3 loop spans 15 amino acids. The germline gives CDR1 SGHRS, CDR2 YFSETQ. The ends lost 4 bases at V and 0 bases at J; junction bases unmatched: 6. CDR3 region: CASSLGQGDSYEQYF. The CDR3 DNA sequence: TGCGCCAGCAGCCTAGGACAGGGAGACTCCTACGAGCAGTACTTC.

As concerns this clone: Other DNA sequences within the sample encode an identical CDR3. The chain links TRBV5-4 to TRBJ2-1; 11 bases are a match to TRBD2. In germline, CDR1 is SGHNT, CDR2 YYREEE (reference sequence). CDR3 length: 13 amino acids. Germline trimming cut 5 bases from V and 7 bases from J; bases unmatched to any gene: 2. The CDR3 spells CASSWTSGNEQFF. In DNA, the CDR3 is TGTGCCAGCAGTTGGACTAGCGGGAATGAGCAGTTCTTC.

The rearrangement links TRBV7-9 to TRBJ2-1, with TRBD1 identical over 7 bases. V lost 3 bases, J lost 8 bases, and 7 bases stayed unmatched. The CDR3 totals 14 residues. CDR1 is SEHNR and CDR2 is FQNEAQ in the germline V gene (reference sequence). CDR3 protein: CASSFFTGADEQFF. In DNA form, the CDR3 reads TGTGCCAGCAGCTTTTTTACAGGGGCTGATGAGCAGTTCTTC.

About this clone itself: At one of its ends the junction is not consistent with the germline gene, which may arise from a read error. The rearrangement joins TRBV10-3 to TRBJ2-7; 9 bases align to TRBD2. Germline-derived CDR1 and CDR2 are ENHRY and SYGVKD. CDR3 size: 11 residues. This CDR3 is CAIGKTSGFDF. In nucleotides, the CDR3 is TGTGCCATCGGGAAGACTAGCGGCTTTGACTTC.

The chain couples TRBV27 to TRBJ1-6; no clear D gene. V was pared by 0 bases and J by 9 bases, with 15 bases between. The CDR3 is 16 residues long. Looked up from germline, CDR1 is MNHEY and CDR2 is SMNVEV (reference sequence). The CDR3 here is CASSLSRVVGISPLHF. In DNA form, the CDR3 reads TGTGCCAGCAGTTTATCACGGGTTGTAGGGATTTCACCCCTCCACTTT.

This clone was found once. This sequence joins TRBV7-9 and TRBJ2-7; 8 bases line up with TRBD1. Losses at the gene ends were 5 bases for V and 2 bases for J; bases not matched to a gene: 11. The germline V gene encodes CDR1 SEHNR and CDR2 FQNEAQ (reference sequence). The CDR3 loop spans 16 amino acids. The CDR3 coding sequence is TGTGCCAGCAGCCCGAGCCCCCGGGACAGGACCTACGAGCAGTACTTC. This encodes CASSPSPRDRTYEQYF.

Notes on this clone: Other DNA sequences within the sample encode an identical CDR3. V gene TRBV19 combines with J gene TRBJ2-7, with 7 positions matching TRBD1. Trimming at V came to 4 bases and at J to 4 bases, leaving 4 bases not matched to a gene. The CDR3 extends over 13 amino acids. The germline V gene has CDR1 LNHDA and CDR2 SQIVND (reference sequence). Written as DNA, the CDR3 is TGTGCCAGTAGTACCGGGACAGATTACGAGCAGTACTTC. Its protein is CASSTGTDYEQYF.

This clone was detected only a few times. This rearrangement joins TRBV9 to TRBJ2-7, with TRBD2 matching over 14 bases. The germline CDR1 and CDR2 sequences are SGDLS and YYNGEE. V gave up 1 base and J gave up 1 base; unmatched junction bases: 7. The CDR3 has 18 amino acids. CDR3: CASSVQQGLAGVSYEQYF. CDR3 DNA: TGTGCCAGCAGCGTACAGCAGGGACTAGCGGGAGTTTCCTACGAGCAGTACTTC.

The V gene is TRBV28, the J gene TRBJ2-7, with D possibly TRBD2 on 6 matching bases. The CDR3 is 13 residues long. The germline V and J ends were trimmed by 8 bases and 0 bases, with 11 bases remaining between them. CDR1 is MDHEN, CDR2 SYDVKM, per germline. Here the CDR3 reads CASETRVSYEQYF. The DNA for the CDR3 is TGTGCCAGCGAGACTAGGGTCTCCTACGAGCAGTACTTC.

As for this clone: The same CDR3 arises from other DNA sequences in this sample as well. The rearrangement uses TRBV15 and TRBJ2-5; the D gene could be TRBD1 or TRBD2 (5 bases each). V gave up 0 bases and J gave up 5 bases, with 13 bases separating them. The CDR3 runs 15 residues. CDR1 is LNHNV and CDR2 is YYDKDF in the germline V gene (reference sequence). CDR3 DNA sequence: TGTGCCACCAGCAGAGATGGGGGTCTCGGGGAGACCCAGTACTTC. Translating it yields CATSRDGGLGETQYF.